This TCR beta chain is from a study of control samples from healthy donors and cancer patients. The V end was cut by 4 bases, the J end by 5 bases, with 15 bases between. CDR3 length equals 15 residues. Germline V gene sequence: CDR1 MNHEY, CDR2 SVGAGI. This table comes from immunoSEQ multiplex PCR, and its TCRdb copy is limited to in-frame clones, with some not included. The sample holds under 300,000 clones, around 79% seen once. The TCR originated in a woman in her fifties or sixties with lung cancer. The specimen was PBMCs. The chain is built from TRBV6-5 and TRBJ1-3, with a possible D match to TRBD1 (5 bases). This CDR3 is CASSLGEADRNTIYF. The CDR3 nucleotides read TGTGCCAGCAGTTTAGGGGAGGCCGATCGAAACACCATATATTTT.